This T cell receptor beta chain originates from a study of blood T cells in healthy people across ages. Findings and limits, study-wide: The authors considered diversity estimates from one million T cells to be underestimates. TCR beta diversity per million T cells fell roughly linearly with age. Strong correlation existed between TCR beta diversity and naive T cell percentage.

Trimming removed 6 bases from V and 0 bases from J; junction bases left unmatched: 8. The V gene's germline CDR1 is WNHNN and CDR2 SYGVQD (reference sequence). CDR3 size: 16 residues. It was with a sample-barcoded 5' primer and a J-beta primer mix that a second PCR of about 6 to 11 cycles was run. TCRdb reprocessed the 5' RACE reads via MiXCR and lists one record per CDR3 protein. The table records roughly 650,000 distinct CDR3 sequences, around 32% of them present only once. Turning to this clonotype: Its matching antigen is unknown.

The sample comprised blood. The chain employs TRBV10-1 and TRBJ2-1, with 7 nucleotides matching TRBD1. This TCR derives from a woman older than 75 in good health. The CDR3 DNA follows: TGCGCCAGCAGCTCCAGACAGGGTTTCTCCTACAATGAGCAGTTCTTC. It specifies CASSSRQGFSYNEQFF.